The present TCR beta chain was sequenced within a study of blood T cell repertoires in COVID-19. On the study more broadly: Material from acute and convalescent COVID-19 was sourced from the United States, Italy and Spain. In each case, the material was cDNA or gDNA derived from T cells, B-cell-depleted T cells, or PBMCs.

Original methodology: For nucleated cells, counts were estimated from reference gene primer amplification. The assay was immunoSEQ multiplex PCR, and TCRdb's table has in-frame clones only and misses some. The DNA was the basis for D and trimming; V, J and clone size are from that table. Of 200,000 or so clones in the sample, more than 85% are singletons; the top ten hold about 2.9%. The junction had 5 bases not matched to a gene; V was cut back by 3 bases and J by 3 bases. There are 16 residues in the CDR3. Per the germline V gene, CDR1 is SGDLS and CDR2 is YYNGEE. Sequencing was performed on peripheral blood. The chain combines TRBV9 with TRBJ1-6, with 8 bases lining up with TRBD1. The sequence came from a man between 60 and 75 years old with acute or convalescent COVID-19. The CDR3 DNA is TGTGCCAGCAGCGCCTCGACAGGGGTCTATAATTCACCCCTCCACTTT. This sequence encodes CASSASTGVYNSPLHF.